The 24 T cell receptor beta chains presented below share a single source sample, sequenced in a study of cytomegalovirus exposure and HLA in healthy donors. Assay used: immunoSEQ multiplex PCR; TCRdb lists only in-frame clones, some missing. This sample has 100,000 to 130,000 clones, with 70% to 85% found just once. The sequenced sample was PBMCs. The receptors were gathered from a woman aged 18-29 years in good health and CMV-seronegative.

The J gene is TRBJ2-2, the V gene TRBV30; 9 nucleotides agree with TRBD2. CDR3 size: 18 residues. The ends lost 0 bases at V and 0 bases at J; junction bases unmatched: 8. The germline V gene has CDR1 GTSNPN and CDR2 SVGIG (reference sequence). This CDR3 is CAWSVRAGGPANTGELFF. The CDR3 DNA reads TGTGCCTGGAGTGTAAGAGCGGGGGGACCCGCGAACACCGGGGAGCTGTTTTTT.

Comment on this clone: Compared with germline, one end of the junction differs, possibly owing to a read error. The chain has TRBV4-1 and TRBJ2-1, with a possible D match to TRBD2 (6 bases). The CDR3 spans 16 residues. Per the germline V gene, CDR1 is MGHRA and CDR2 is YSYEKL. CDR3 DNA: TGCGCCAGCAGACAAGTCGTTCCGGGACTTGGGAATGAGCAGTTCTTC. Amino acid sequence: CASRQVVPGLGNEQFF.

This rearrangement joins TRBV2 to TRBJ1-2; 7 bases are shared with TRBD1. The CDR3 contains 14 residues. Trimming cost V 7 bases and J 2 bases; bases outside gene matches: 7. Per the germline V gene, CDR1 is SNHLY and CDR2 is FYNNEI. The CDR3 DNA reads TGTGCCAGCAATCCGACAGGGATCAACTATGGCTACACCTTC. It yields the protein CASNPTGINYGYTF.

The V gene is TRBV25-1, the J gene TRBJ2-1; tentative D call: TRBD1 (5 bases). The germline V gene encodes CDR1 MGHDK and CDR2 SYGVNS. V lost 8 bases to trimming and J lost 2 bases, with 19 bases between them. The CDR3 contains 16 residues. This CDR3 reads CASGTQGIETYNEQFF. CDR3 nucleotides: TGTGCCAGCGGAACGCAGGGAATTGAGACCTACAATGAGCAGTTCTTC.

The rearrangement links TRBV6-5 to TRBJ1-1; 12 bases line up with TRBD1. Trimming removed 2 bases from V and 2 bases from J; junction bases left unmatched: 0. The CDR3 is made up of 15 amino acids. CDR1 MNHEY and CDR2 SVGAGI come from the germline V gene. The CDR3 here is CASSYGTGGNTEAFF. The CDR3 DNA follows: TGTGCCAGCAGTTACGGGACAGGGGGCAACACTGAAGCTTTCTTT.

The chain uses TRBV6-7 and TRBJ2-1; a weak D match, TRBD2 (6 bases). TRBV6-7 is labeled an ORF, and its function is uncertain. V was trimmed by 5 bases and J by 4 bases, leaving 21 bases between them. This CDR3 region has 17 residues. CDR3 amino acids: CASSPRPREEGYNEQFF. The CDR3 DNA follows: TGTGCCAGCAGTCCCCGCCCCAGGGAGGAGGGTTACAATGAGCAGTTCTTC.

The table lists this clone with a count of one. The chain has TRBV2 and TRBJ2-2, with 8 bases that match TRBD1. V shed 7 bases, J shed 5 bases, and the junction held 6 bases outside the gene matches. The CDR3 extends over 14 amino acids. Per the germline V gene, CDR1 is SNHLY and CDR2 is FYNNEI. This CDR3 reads CASTETGETGELFF. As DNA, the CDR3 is TGTGCCAGCACGGAGACAGGGGAAACCGGGGAGCTGTTTTTT. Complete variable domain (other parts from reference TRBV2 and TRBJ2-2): EPEVTQTPSHQVTQMGQEVILRCVPISNHLYFYWYRQILGQKVEFLVSFYNNEISEKSEIFDDQFSVERPDGSNFTLKIRSTKLEDSAMYFCASTETGETGELFFGEGSRLTVL.

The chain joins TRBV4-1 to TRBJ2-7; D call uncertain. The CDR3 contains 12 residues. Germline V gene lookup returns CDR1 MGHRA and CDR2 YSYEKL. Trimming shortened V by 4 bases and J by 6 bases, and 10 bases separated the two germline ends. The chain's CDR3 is CASSPTAGEQYF. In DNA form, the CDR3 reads TGCGCCAGCAGCCCGACTGCCGGCGAGCAGTACTTC.

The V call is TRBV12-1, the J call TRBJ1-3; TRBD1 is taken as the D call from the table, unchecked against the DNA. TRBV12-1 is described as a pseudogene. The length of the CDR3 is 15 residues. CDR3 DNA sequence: TGTGCCAGCAGCTCAGCAGGGGTAAAGGGAAACACCATATATTTT. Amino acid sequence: CASSSAGVKGNTIYF.

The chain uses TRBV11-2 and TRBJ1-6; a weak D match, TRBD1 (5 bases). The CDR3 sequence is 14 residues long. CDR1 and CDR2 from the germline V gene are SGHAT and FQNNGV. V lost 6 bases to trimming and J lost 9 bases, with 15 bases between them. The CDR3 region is CASSTRVVGSPLHF. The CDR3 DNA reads TGTGCCAGCAGTACCAGGGTAGTAGGTTCACCCCTCCACTTT.

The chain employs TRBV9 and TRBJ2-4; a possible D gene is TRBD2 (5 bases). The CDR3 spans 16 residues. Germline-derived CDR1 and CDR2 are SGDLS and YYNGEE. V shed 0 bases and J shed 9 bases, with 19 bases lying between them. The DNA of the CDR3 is TGTGCCAGCAGCGTAGGGGCAATAAAGGGAGATGGCATTCAGTACTTC. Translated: CASSVGAIKGDGIQYF.

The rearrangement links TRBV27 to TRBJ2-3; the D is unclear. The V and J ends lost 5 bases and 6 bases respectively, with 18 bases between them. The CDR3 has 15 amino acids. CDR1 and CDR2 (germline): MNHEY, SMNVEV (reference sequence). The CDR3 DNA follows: TGTGCCAGCAGTCTCGCATACTCTCGGTCGGATACGCAGTATTTT. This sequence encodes CASSLAYSRSDTQYF.

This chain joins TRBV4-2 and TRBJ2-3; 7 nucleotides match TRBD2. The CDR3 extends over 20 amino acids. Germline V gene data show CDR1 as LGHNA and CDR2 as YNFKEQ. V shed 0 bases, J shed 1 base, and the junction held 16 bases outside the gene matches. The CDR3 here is CASSQEPSGVVIGRTDTQYF. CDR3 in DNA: TGTGCCAGCAGCCAAGAGCCTAGCGGAGTGGTGATTGGGCGCACAGATACGCAGTATTTT.

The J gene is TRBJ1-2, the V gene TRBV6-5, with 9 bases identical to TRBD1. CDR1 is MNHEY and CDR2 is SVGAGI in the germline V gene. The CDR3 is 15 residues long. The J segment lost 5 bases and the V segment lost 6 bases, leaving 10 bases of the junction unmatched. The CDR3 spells CASRTGTGRGYGYTF. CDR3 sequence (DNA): TGTGCCAGCAGGACAGGGACAGGGAGAGGGTATGGCTACACCTTC.

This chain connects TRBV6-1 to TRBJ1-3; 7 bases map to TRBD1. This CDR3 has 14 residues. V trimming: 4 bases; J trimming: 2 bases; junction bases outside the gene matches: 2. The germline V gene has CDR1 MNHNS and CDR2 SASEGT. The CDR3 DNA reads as TGTGCCAGCAGTGGACAGGGACCTGGAAACACCATATATTTT. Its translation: CASSGQGPGNTIYF.

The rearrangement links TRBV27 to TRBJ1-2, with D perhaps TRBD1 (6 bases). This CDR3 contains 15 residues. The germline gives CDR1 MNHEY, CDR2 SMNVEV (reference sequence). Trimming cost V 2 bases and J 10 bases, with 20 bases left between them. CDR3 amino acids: CASSLVSGRGFVYTF. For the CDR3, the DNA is TGTGCCAGCAGTTTAGTTTCCGGCAGGGGATTTGTCTACACCTTC.

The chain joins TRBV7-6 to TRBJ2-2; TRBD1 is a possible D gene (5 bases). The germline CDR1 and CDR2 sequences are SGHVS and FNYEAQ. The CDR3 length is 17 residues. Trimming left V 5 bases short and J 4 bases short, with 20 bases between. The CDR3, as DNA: TGTGCCAGCAGCGTCTCTCCTGGGGCAGTAATCACCGGGGAGCTGTTTTTT. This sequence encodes CASSVSPGAVITGELFF.

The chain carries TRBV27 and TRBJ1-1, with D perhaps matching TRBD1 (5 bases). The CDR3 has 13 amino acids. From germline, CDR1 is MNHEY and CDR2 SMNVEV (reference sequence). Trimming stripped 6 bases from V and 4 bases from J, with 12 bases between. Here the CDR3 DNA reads TGTGCCAGCAGAGGGGCAGGGATCACTGAAGCTTTCTTT. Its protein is CASRGAGITEAFF.

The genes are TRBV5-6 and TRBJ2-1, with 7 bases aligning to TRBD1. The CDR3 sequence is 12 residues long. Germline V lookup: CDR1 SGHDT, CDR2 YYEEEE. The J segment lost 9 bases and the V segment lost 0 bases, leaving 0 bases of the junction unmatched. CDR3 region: CASSLDRGEQFF. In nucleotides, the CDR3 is TGTGCCAGCAGCTTGGACAGGGGTGAGCAGTTCTTC.

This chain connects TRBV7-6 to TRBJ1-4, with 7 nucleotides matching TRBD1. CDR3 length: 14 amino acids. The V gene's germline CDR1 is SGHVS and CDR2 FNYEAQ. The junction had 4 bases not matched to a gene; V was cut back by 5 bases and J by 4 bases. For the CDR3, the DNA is TGTGCCAGCAGCCCAGGGGGTGTTAATGAAAAACTGTTTTTT. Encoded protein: CASSPGGVNEKLFF. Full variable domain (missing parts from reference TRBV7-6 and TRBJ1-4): GAGVSQSPRYKVTKRGQDVALRCDPISGHVSLYWYRQALGQGPEFLTYFNYEAQQDKSGLPNDRFSAERPEGSISTLTIQRTEQRDSAMYRCASSPGGVNEKLFFGSGTQLSVL.

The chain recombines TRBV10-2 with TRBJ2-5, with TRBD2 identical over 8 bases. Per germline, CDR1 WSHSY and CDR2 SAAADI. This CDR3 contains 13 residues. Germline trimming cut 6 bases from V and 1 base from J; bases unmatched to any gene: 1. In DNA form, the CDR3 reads TGCGCCAGCAGGCTAGCGGGCCAAGAGACCCAGTACTTC. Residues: CASRLAGQETQYF.

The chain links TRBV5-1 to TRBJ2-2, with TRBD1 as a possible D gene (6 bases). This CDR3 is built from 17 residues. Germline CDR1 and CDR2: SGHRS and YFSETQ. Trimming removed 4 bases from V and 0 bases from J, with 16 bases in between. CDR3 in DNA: TGCGCCAGCAGCCAAGTCACAGGGAAAGCGAACACCGGGGAGCTGTTTTTT. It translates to CASSQVTGKANTGELFF.

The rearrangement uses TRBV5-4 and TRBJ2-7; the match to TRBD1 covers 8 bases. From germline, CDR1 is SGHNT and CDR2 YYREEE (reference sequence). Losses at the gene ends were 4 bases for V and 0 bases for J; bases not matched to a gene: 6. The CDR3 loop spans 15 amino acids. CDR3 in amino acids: CASSTGQASSYEQYF. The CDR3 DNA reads TGTGCCAGCAGCACGGGACAGGCGAGCTCCTACGAGCAGTACTTC.

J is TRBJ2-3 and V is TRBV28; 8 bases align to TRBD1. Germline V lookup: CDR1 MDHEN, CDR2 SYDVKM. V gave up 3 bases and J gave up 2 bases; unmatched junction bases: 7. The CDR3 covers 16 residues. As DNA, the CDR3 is TGTGCCAGCAGTTTCTGGGGGACAGGATCCACAGATACGCAGTATTTT. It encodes CASSFWGTGSTDTQYF. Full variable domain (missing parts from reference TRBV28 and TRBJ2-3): DVKVTQSSRYLVKRTGEKVFLECVQDMDHENMFWYRQDPGLGLRLIYFSYDVKMKEKGDIPEGYSVSREKKERFSLILESASTNQTSMYLCASSFWGTGSTDTQYFGPGTRLTVL.